The 9 T cell receptor beta chains in this list originate from one sample, sequenced in a study of radiotherapy plus CTLA-4 blockade in lung cancer. TCRdb's copy holds only in-frame clones and misses some; the assay was immunoSEQ multiplex PCR. The table shows about 120,000 clones, with 80% to 90% occurring only once. The sample in question was peripheral blood, obtained from a patient treated with radiotherapy plus ipilimumab. The origin of the receptors is a human donor with non-small cell lung cancer that progressed on radiotherapy plus ipilimumab.

The chain's CDR3 is CASSLFGGSGNTIYF. DNA for the CDR3: TGTGCCAGCAGCTTGTTCGGGGGGTCAGGAAACACCATATATTTT. The rearrangement joins TRBV5-5 to TRBJ1-3; weak D call: TRBD1 (5 bases). Germline V gene data show CDR1 as SGHKS and CDR2 as YYEKEE (reference sequence). V lost 1 base and J 4 bases, leaving 12 bases between the germline ends. CDR3 length equals 15 residues.

This chain connects TRBV7-9 to TRBJ1-2; 10 bases fit TRBD1. V gave up 5 bases and J gave up 6 bases; unmatched junction bases: 3. This CDR3 is 13 amino acids long. Germline values: CDR1 SEHNR, CDR2 FQNEAQ (reference sequence). The CDR3 sequence: CASSHDRGHGYTF. The DNA for the CDR3 is TGTGCCAGCAGCCACGACAGGGGGCATGGCTACACCTTC.

This clone is a singleton in its sample. This chain joins TRBV15 and TRBJ2-5; D gene uncertain. Trimming stripped 0 bases from V and 2 bases from J, with 10 bases between. CDR1 and CDR2 from the germline V gene are LNHNV and YYDKDF (reference sequence). The CDR3 contains 15 residues. The CDR3 region has the DNA TGTGCCACCAGCAGAGAGCAGACAAATCAAGAGACCCAGTACTTC. It codes for CATSREQTNQETQYF.

The chain employs TRBV19 and TRBJ2-2; 11 nucleotides align to TRBD1. The V segment lost 3 bases and the J segment 8 bases; nucleotides outside the gene matches: 8. Germline V lookup: CDR1 LNHDA, CDR2 SQIVND (reference sequence). CDR3 length: 16 amino acids. For the CDR3, the DNA is TGTGCCAGTAGTATGCCGGGACAGGGGGTAGGAGGGGAGCTGTTTTTT. It translates to CASSMPGQGVGGELFF.

In its sample, this clone was seen once. J is TRBJ1-2 and V is TRBV19, with a tentative D call TRBD1 (5 bases). V was cut by 9 bases and J by 4 bases, with 15 bases left in between. Germline V gene data show CDR1 as LNHDA and CDR2 as SQIVND (reference sequence). The CDR3 loop spans 13 amino acids. In nucleotides, the CDR3 is TGTGCCAGCCACTGGGGGTTGAGCTATGGCTACACCTTC. Encoded protein: CASHWGLSYGYTF.

The genes are TRBV2 and TRBJ2-2; 9 bases map to TRBD1. After removal of 6 bases from V and 5 bases from J, the junction contained 4 bases not matched to a gene. Per the germline V gene, CDR1 is SNHLY and CDR2 is FYNNEI. There are 14 residues in the CDR3. The CDR3 DNA sequence: TGTGCCAGCAGGGGGACAGGGAATACCGGGGAGCTGTTTTTT. It yields the protein CASRGTGNTGELFF.

V usage is TRBV9 and J usage is TRBJ2-3; D is undetermined. Germline CDR1 reads SGDLS; CDR2 reads YYNGEE. CDR3 length: 16 amino acids. V lost 0 bases, J lost 0 bases, and 11 bases lay in between. The CDR3, as DNA: TGTGCCAGCAGCGTAGCGGTCCGGGCTAGCACAGATACGCAGTATTTT. Translation gives CASSVAVRASTDTQYF.

The chain is built from TRBV5-4 and TRBJ1-1; D perhaps matches TRBD1 (6 bases). The CDR3 loop spans 15 amino acids. The germline gives CDR1 SGHNT, CDR2 YYREEE (reference sequence). Trimming took 2 bases from V and 0 from J, leaving 11 bases between them. This chain's CDR3 is CASSLYDRMNTEAFF. The CDR3 DNA reads TGTGCCAGCAGCTTATATGACAGGATGAACACTGAAGCTTTCTTT.

This chain connects TRBV28 to TRBJ1-4; D is uncertain. The V end lost 6 bases, the J end lost 13 bases, and 21 bases lay between the germline ends. Germline V gives CDR1 MDHEN, CDR2 SYDVKM. The CDR3 runs 14 residues. The CDR3 bases are TGTGCCAGCAGCGAACACGGGGATTTAATGAGACTGTTTTTT. Its protein product is CASSEHGDLMRLFF.